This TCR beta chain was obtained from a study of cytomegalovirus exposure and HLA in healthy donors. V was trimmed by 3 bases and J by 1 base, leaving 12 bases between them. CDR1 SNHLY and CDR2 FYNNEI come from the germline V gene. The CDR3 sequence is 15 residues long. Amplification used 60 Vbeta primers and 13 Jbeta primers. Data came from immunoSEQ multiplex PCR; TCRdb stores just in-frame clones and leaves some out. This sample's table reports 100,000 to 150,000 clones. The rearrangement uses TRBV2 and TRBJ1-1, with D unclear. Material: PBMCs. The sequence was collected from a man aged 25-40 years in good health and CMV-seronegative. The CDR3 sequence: CASSEGREWNTEAFF. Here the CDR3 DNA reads TGTGCCAGCAGTGAGGGGAGGGAATGGAACACTGAAGCTTTCTTT.